These 18 T cell receptor beta chains share one sample of origin, sequenced in a study of blood T cell repertoires in COVID-19. Some clones are missing from TCRdb's copy, which holds only in-frame ones; the method was immunoSEQ multiplex PCR. This table holds 70,000 or so clones, approximately 84% found once. Input material: peripheral blood. These TCRs come from a man aged 40-55 years with COVID-19, enrolled during active disease.

J is TRBJ2-7 and V is TRBV19, with TRBD1 as a possible D gene (6 bases). Trimming shortened V by 5 bases and J by 6 bases, and 14 bases separated the two germline ends. There are 13 residues in the CDR3. Germline CDR1 LNHDA, CDR2 SQIVND (reference sequence). The CDR3, as DNA: TGTGCCAGTAGTGCCCGACAGGTTGGCGAGCAGTACTTC. Protein: CASSARQVGEQYF.

This clone was seen a handful of times. This chain joins TRBV7-3 and TRBJ2-2; D may be TRBD1 (5 bases). The CDR3 consists of 15 residues. Germline CDR1 and CDR2: SGHTA and FQGTGA. Between the trimmed V and J ends, which lost 3 bases and 6 bases, there was a span of 14 bases. CDR3 loop: CASSFGAGLAGELFF. CDR3 DNA sequence: TGTGCCAGCAGCTTTGGGGCCGGTCTCGCCGGGGAGCTGTTTTTT.

This clone is a singleton in its sample. V usage is TRBV29-1 and J usage is TRBJ1-4; 7 bases are a match to TRBD1. The CDR3 has 13 amino acids. Trimming cost V 5 bases and J 4 bases; bases outside gene matches: 4. Germline values: CDR1 SQVTM, CDR2 ANQGSEA. The DNA for the CDR3 is TGCAGCGTTCGTGGGACAGTTAATGAAAAACTGTTTTTT. This codes for CSVRGTVNEKLFF.

The V and J genes are TRBV10-1 and TRBJ1-1; 9 bases fit TRBD1. This CDR3 contains 14 residues. The J segment lost 5 bases and the V segment lost 2 bases, leaving 3 bases of the junction unmatched. CDR1 is WNHNN, CDR2 SYGVQD, per germline (reference sequence). In nucleotides, the CDR3 is TGCGCCAGCAGTGAGGGGACAGGGTTTACTGAAGCTTTCTTT. This gives the protein CASSEGTGFTEAFF.

The count of this clone is one. The chain's CDR3 is CASSRPAGGWDTQYF. In DNA form, the CDR3 reads TGTGCCAGCAGCCGACCAGCGGGGGGTTGGGATACGCAGTATTTT. This chain links TRBV6-5 with TRBJ2-3; 9 nucleotides agree with TRBD2. The J segment lost 6 bases and the V segment lost 6 bases, leaving 10 bases of the junction unmatched. CDR1 and CDR2 (germline): MNHEY, SVGAGI. The CDR3 length is 15 residues.

The V and J genes are TRBV6-5 and TRBJ2-3, with TRBD2 identical over 8 bases. Trimming removed 1 base from V and 4 bases from J; junction bases left unmatched: 7. Germline CDR1 and CDR2: MNHEY and SVGAGI. The CDR3 sequence is 16 residues long. CDR3 amino acids: CASSYFLPGGPDTQYF. In nucleotides, the CDR3 is TGTGCCAGCAGTTACTTTCTACCGGGGGGGCCAGATACGCAGTATTTT.

The chain uses TRBV28 and TRBJ1-2, with D unresolved. The CDR3 is 12 residues long. Germline CDR1 MDHEN, CDR2 SYDVKM. The V end lost 3 bases, the J end lost 8 bases, and 10 bases lay between the germline ends. The CDR3 loop is CASSLTGRGYTF. In nucleotides, the CDR3 is TGTGCCAGCAGTTTGACCGGGAGGGGCTACACCTTC.

The CDR3 DNA follows: TGCAGCGTTGAAGATCCCGGCGGAGTGCCCCACTTT. Its protein product is CSVEDPGGVPHF. J is TRBJ1-6 and V is TRBV29-1; D is uncertain. Trimming took off 0 bases at V and 18 bases at J, with 15 bases between the two ends. Germline values: CDR1 SQVTM, CDR2 ANQGSEA. The CDR3 is 12 residues long.

This clone was counted once. V is TRBV19 and J is TRBJ2-7, with D tentatively TRBD2 (5 bases). The CDR3 runs 14 residues. CDR1 is LNHDA, CDR2 SQIVND, per germline (reference sequence). The V end was cut by 9 bases, the J end by 1 base, with 16 bases between. The CDR3: CASQRREGSYEQYF. DNA for the CDR3: TGTGCCAGCCAACGGCGAGAGGGATCCTACGAGCAGTACTTC.

The chain is built from TRBV28 and TRBJ2-7; tentative D call: TRBD1 (6 bases). The CDR3 is made up of 12 amino acids. Trimming took 7 bases from V and 5 from J, leaving 12 bases between them. The germline gives CDR1 MDHEN, CDR2 SYDVKM. The CDR3 sequence is CASTPDSDEQYF. In nucleotides, the CDR3 is TGTGCCAGCACCCCGGACAGCGACGAGCAGTACTTC.

The chain uses TRBV28 and TRBJ2-7; maybe TRBD1 (6 bases). The CDR3 is 17 residues long. CDR1 MDHEN and CDR2 SYDVKM come from the germline V gene. The V and J ends lost 2 bases and 1 base respectively, with 18 bases between them. This CDR3 is CASSLGMGRGISYEQYF. The CDR3 DNA follows: TGTGCCAGCAGTTTAGGGATGGGCAGGGGAATTTCCTACGAGCAGTACTTC.

The chain uses TRBV18 and TRBJ1-5, with a tentative D call TRBD1 (5 bases). V was pared by 6 bases and J by 7 bases, with 19 bases between. The CDR3 consists of 15 residues. Germline-derived CDR1 and CDR2 are KGHSH and LQKENI. CDR3 amino acids: CASSPRRGEGQPQHF. As DNA, the CDR3 is TGTGCCAGCTCCCCCCGGAGAGGGGAGGGACAGCCCCAGCATTTT.

This chain uses TRBV19 with TRBJ1-1, with a tentative D call TRBD1 (6 bases). V lost 7 bases and J lost 3, with 12 bases in between. The CDR3 runs to 13 residues. Germline V lookup: CDR1 LNHDA, CDR2 SQIVND (reference sequence). CDR3 DNA sequence: TGTGCCAGTATGGGACATCAGGACACTGAAGCTTTCTTT. The encoded protein is CASMGHQDTEAFF. The full variable domain, in which reference TRBV19 and TRBJ1-1 provide the parts outside the CDR3, is DGGITQSPKYLFRKEGQNVTLSCEQNLNHDAMYWYRQDPGQGLRLIYYSQIVNDFQKGDIAEGYSVSREKKESFPLTVTSAQKNPTAFYLCASMGHQDTEAFFGQGTRLTVV.

The chain has TRBV6-5 and TRBJ2-1; 7 nucleotides line up with TRBD2. CDR3 size: 14 residues. The germline CDR1 and CDR2 sequences are MNHEY and SVGAGI. The V gene end was trimmed by 7 bases and the J gene end by 8 bases; junction bases not matched to a gene: 11. For the CDR3, the DNA is TGTGCCAGCAAAAGCGGGGCCATGAGGGATGAGCAGTTCTTC. Protein sequence: CASKSGAMRDEQFF.

The chain uses TRBV5-5 and TRBJ2-6; D is possibly TRBD1 (5 bases). This CDR3 comprises 15 residues. CDR1 and CDR2 (germline): SGHKS, YYEKEE (reference sequence). V was pared by 6 bases and J by 0 bases, with 10 bases between. CDR3 DNA: TGTGCCAGCACCCAGACAGTCTCTGGGGCCAACGTCCTGACTTTC. Its protein is CASTQTVSGANVLTF.

The chain links TRBV7-2 to TRBJ2-1; maybe TRBD2 (5 bases). The germline gives CDR1 SGHTA, CDR2 FQGNSA. V gave up 7 bases and J gave up 7 bases, with 20 bases separating them. There are 15 residues in the CDR3. The CDR3 is CASKVSPGNVNEQFF. The CDR3 DNA reads TGTGCCAGCAAGGTATCTCCGGGGAATGTTAATGAGCAGTTCTTC.

The chain links TRBV10-3 to TRBJ1-2; D not resolved. CDR3 size: 13 residues. Germline CDR1 and CDR2: ENHRY and SYGVKD. V was trimmed by 5 bases and J by 4 bases, leaving 11 bases between them. The chain's CDR3 is CAISQTTLYGYTF. The DNA for the CDR3 is TGTGCCATCAGTCAGACGACACTCTATGGCTACACCTTC.

V usage is TRBV5-4 and J usage is TRBJ2-2; TRBD1 agrees at 9 bases. Germline CDR1 SGHNT, CDR2 YYREEE (reference sequence). The CDR3 spans 14 residues. V trimming: 3 bases; J trimming: 10 bases; junction bases outside the gene matches: 7. The CDR3 nucleotides read TGTGCCAGCAGCTCGGGACAGGGATTGATGGAGCTGTTTTTT. This sequence encodes CASSSGQGLMELFF. Combining the CDR3 with reference TRBV5-4 and TRBJ2-2 gives the whole variable domain ETGVTQSPTHLIKTRGQQVTLRCSSQSGHNTVSWYQQALGQGPQFIFQYYREEENGRGNFPPRFSGLQFPNYSSELNVNALELDDSALYLCASSSGQGLMELFFGEGSRLTVL.